A selection of T cell receptor beta chains follows, all from one sample in a study of blood T cell repertoires in COVID-19. Clones were read by immunoSEQ multiplex PCR, and TCRdb kept only the in-frame ones, dropping some. The sample contains approximately 44,000 clones, approximately 82% of which appear only once. Sequenced: peripheral blood. The origin of the receptors is a human donor in a cohort sampled during active COVID-19. Both conserved end residues are part of each CDR3.

V: TRBV7-2; J: TRBJ2-5; CDR3: CASSRRVETQYF
V: TRBV4-1; J: TRBJ2-3; CDR3: CASSQTGDTQYF
V: TRBV4-1; J: TRBJ1-5; CDR3: CASSHEGASNQPQHF
V: TRBV19; J: TRBJ2-2; CDR3: CASSIWPGELFF
V: TRBV11-2; J: TRBJ2-1; CDR3: CASSLSSASSYNEQFF
V: TRBV6-1; J: TRBJ2-5; CDR3: CASSEGGRETQYF
V: TRBV6-5; J: TRBJ2-7; CDR3: CASSYDRVDYEQYF
V: TRBV7-2; J: TRBJ2-1; CDR3: CASSSGLAGEQFF
V: TRBV18; J: TRBJ2-1; CDR3: CASSPPGVNNEQFF
V: TRBV7-9; J: TRBJ1-2; CDR3: CASSLRGETANYGYTF
V: TRBV6-5; J: TRBJ1-1; CDR3: CASSSEVWAFF
V: TRBV11-2; J: TRBJ2-6; CDR3: CASSFSGHPGANVLTF
V: TRBV4-2; J: TRBJ2-5; CDR3: CASSQEFRAETQYF
V: TRBV30; J: TRBJ2-3; CDR3: CAWSVQDTQYF
V: TRBV6-5; J: TRBJ1-1; CDR3: CASRGATEAFF
V: TRBV6-6; J: TRBJ1-2; CDR3: CASSYSLGTGNGYTF
V: TRBV5-5; J: TRBJ1-2; CDR3: CASIPAPNREGDGYTF
V: TRBV5-1; J: TRBJ2-6; CDR3: CASSLGGGAGANVLTF
V: TRBV2; J: TRBJ1-5; CDR3: CASSAERAQGAFEHF
V: TRBV7-8; J: TRBJ1-4; CDR3: CASSLGGGGGEKLFF
V: TRBV11-2; J: TRBJ2-7; CDR3: CASSLDSPNYEQYF
V: TRBV19; J: TRBJ1-2; CDR3: CASTPLRGNGYTF
V: TRBV7-2; J: TRBJ2-7; CDR3: CASSLRLDEQYF
V: TRBV5-1; J: TRBJ2-3; CDR3: CASSRASLSDTQYF
V: TRBV18; J: TRBJ1-5; CDR3: CASSQGIDKPQHF
V: TRBV19; J: TRBJ1-4; CDR3: CASSIVIGSGNEKLFF